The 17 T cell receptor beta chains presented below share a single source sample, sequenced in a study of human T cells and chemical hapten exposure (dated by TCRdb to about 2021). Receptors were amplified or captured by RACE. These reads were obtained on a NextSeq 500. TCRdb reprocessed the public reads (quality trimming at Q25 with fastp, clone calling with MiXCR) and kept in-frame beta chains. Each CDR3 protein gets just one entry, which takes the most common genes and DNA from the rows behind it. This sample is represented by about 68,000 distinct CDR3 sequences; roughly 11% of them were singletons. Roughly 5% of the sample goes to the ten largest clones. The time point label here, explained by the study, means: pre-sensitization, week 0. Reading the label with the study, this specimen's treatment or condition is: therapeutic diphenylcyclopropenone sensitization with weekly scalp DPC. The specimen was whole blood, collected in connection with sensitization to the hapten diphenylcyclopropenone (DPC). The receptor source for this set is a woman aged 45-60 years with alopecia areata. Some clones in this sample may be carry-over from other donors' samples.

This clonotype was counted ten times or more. The CDR3 DNA reads TGTGCCACCAGTGATGGGATCCGTAGGGAGCAGTACTTC. Its protein product is CATSDGIRREQYF. V and J are TRBV24-1 and TRBJ2-7; D is uncertain. Trimming left V 3 bases short and J 7 bases short, with 12 bases between. Germline V gives CDR1 KGHDR, CDR2 SFDVKD. The CDR3 sequence is 13 residues long.

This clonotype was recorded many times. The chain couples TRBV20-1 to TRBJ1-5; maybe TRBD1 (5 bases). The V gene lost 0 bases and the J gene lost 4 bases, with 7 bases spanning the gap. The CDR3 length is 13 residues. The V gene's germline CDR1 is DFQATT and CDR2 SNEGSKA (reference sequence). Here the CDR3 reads CSARDRANQPQHF. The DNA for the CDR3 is TGCAGTGCTAGAGACAGGGCTAATCAGCCCCAGCATTTT.

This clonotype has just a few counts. CDR3 bases: TGTGCCAGCACCGTAGGACAGGCCTCCTACAATGAGCAGTTCTTC. Protein: CASTVGQASYNEQFF. The genes are TRBV6-1 and TRBJ2-1, with 7 bases aligning to TRBD1. The germline V gene has CDR1 MNHNS and CDR2 SASEGT. Unmatched junction bases numbered 6, after V lost 7 bases and J lost 0 bases. The CDR3 sequence is 15 residues long.

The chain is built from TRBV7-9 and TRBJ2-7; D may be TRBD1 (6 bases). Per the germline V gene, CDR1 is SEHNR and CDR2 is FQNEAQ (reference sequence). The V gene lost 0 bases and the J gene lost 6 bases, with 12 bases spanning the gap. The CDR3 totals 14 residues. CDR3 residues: CASSLAGQAPEQYF. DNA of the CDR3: TGTGCCAGCAGCTTAGCGGGACAAGCCCCCGAGCAGTACTTC.

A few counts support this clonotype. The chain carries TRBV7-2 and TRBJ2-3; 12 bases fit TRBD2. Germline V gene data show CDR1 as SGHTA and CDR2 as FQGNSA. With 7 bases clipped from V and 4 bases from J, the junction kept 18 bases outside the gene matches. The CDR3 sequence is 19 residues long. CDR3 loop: CASTLSGLAGGRGADTQYF. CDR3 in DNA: TGTGCCAGCACTTTATCTGGGCTAGCGGGAGGGAGGGGCGCAGATACGCAGTATTTT.

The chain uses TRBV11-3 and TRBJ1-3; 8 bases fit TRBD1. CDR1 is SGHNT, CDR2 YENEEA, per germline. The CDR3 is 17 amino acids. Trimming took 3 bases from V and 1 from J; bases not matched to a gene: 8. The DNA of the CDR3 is TGTGCCAGCAGCTTGCCTCTCCGACAGGGGTCTGGAAACACCATATATTTT. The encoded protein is CASSLPLRQGSGNTIYF.

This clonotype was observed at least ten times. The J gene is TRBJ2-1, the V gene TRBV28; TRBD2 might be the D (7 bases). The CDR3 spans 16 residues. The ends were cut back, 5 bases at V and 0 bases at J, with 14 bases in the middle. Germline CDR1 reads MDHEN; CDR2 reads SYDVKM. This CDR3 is CASSLTGGSSYNEQFF. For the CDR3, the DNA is TGTGCCAGCAGTCTGACAGGCGGGAGCTCCTACAATGAGCAGTTCTTC.

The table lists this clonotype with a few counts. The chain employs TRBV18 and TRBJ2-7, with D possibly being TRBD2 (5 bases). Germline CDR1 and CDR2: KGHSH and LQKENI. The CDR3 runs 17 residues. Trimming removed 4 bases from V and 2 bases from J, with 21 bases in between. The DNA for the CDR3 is TGTGCCAGCTCACTGGCGGTGGGAGCGGTCGAAACCTACGAGCAGTACTTC. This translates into CASSLAVGAVETYEQYF.

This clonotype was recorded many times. CDR3: CASSLVTGQEQFF. The CDR3 DNA follows: TGTGCCAGCAGCTTAGTCACGGGTCAAGAGCAGTTCTTC. V gene TRBV11-1 combines with J gene TRBJ2-1; no clear D. Germline-derived CDR1 and CDR2 are SGHAT and FQDESV (reference sequence). V lost 1 base and J lost 10, with 11 bases in between. This CDR3 is 13 amino acids long.

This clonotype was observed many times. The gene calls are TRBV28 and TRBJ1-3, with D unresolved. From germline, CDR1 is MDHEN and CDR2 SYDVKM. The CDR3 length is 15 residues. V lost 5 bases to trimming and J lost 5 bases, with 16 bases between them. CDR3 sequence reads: CASSQPSQTRNTIYF. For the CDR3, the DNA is TGTGCCAGCAGTCAACCTTCCCAGACACGAAACACCATATATTTT.

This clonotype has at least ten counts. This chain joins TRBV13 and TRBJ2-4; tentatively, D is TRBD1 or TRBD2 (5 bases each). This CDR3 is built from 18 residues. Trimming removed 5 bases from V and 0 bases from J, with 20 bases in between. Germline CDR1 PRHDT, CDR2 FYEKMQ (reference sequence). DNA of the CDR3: TGTGCCAGCAGCCCGTCATCGGGACCGAGGCTAGCCAAAAACATTCAGTACTTC. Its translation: CASSPSSGPRLAKNIQYF.

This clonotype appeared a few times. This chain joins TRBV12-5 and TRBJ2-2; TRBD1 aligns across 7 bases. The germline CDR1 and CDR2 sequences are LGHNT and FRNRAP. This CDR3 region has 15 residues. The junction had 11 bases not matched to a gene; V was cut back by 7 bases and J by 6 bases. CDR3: CASAPGTARPGELFF. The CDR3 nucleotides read TGTGCTAGTGCTCCCGGGACAGCGCGTCCCGGGGAGCTGTTTTTT.

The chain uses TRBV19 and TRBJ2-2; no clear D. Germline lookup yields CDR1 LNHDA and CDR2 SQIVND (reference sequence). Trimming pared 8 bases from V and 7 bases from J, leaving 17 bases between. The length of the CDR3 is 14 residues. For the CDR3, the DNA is TGTGCCAGTCAGGAGTACTATCGTGGCGGGGAGCTGTTTTTT. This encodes CASQEYYRGGELFF.

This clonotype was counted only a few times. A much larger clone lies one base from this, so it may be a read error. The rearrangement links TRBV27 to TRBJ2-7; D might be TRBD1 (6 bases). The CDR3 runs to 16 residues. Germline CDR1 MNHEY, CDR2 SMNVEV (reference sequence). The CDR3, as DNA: TGTGCCGGCAGGGAAAGGTGGGACATCGTACACTACGAGCAGTACTTC. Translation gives CAGRERWDIVHYEQYF.

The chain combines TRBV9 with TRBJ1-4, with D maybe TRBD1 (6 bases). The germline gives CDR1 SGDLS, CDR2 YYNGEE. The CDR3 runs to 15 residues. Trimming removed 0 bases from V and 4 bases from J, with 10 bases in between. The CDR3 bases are TGTGCCAGCAGCGTAGCCGGGACACTTAATGAAAAACTGTTTTTT. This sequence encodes CASSVAGTLNEKLFF.

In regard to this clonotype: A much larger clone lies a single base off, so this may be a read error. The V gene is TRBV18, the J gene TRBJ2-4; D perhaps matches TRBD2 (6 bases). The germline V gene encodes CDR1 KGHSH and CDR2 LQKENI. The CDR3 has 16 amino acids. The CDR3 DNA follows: TGTGACAGCTCACCACCGGGGGTGGGCAGCAAAAACATTCAGTACTTC. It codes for CDSSPPGVGSKNIQYF.

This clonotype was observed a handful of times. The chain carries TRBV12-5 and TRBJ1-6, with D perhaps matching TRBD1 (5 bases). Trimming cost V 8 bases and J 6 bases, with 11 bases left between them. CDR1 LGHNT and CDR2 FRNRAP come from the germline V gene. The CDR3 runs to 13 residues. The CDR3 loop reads CASRGLRNSPLHF. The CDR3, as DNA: TGTGCTAGTAGGGGACTACGTAATTCACCCCTCCACTTT.